Listed below are T cell receptor beta chains from one sample, sequenced in a study of blood T cell repertoires in COVID-19. TCRdb keeps only in-frame clones here, not all; method: immunoSEQ multiplex PCR. The data show more than 200,000 clones, roughly 87% seen once. Material for sequencing was PBMCs or T cells enriched from blood (not recorded which). Receptors were obtained from a man aged 25 to 40 who had recovered from COVID-19. CDR3s include the opening cysteine and the closing phenylalanine or tryptophan. D genes are given only for firm matches. The size of a clone is reported for some rows only, either as once, few or many, or as a class for expanded clones.

CDR3 protein: CASSLQVLNTEAFF
CDR3 DNA: TGTGCCAGCAGCTTGCAGGTATTAAACACTGAAGCTTTCTTT
D gene: -
V gene: TRBV5-8
J gene: TRBJ1-1
clone size: few

CDR3 protein: CASSSPWTSGRYEQYF
CDR3 DNA: TGTGCCAGCAGCTCACCCTGGACTAGCGGGAGGTACGAGCAGTACTTC
D gene: TRBD2
V gene: TRBV6-6
J gene: TRBJ2-7
clone size: -

CDR3 protein: CASSQGSGTTNTGELFF
CDR3 DNA: TGCGCCAGCAGCCAGGGATCCGGGACAACGAACACCGGGGAGCTGTTTTTT
D gene: -
V gene: TRBV4-1
J gene: TRBJ2-2
clone size: -

CDR3 protein: CASSERGQVDGYTF
CDR3 DNA: TGTGCCAGCAGTGAAAGGGGACAGGTTGATGGCTACACCTTC
D gene: TRBD1
V gene: TRBV2
J gene: TRBJ1-2
clone size: -

CDR3 protein: CAILQGSAQHF
CDR3 DNA: TGTGCCATATTACAGGGGTCCGCCCAGCATTTT
D gene: TRBD1
V gene: TRBV6-1
J gene: TRBJ1-5
clone size: -

CDR3 protein: CASSPPSRAYEQYF
CDR3 DNA: TGTGCCAGCAGCCCACCTAGCCGCGCCTACGAGCAGTACTTC
D gene: -
V gene: TRBV3-1/TRBV3-2
J gene: TRBJ2-7
clone size: -

CDR3 protein: CASSPGTSGENEQFF
CDR3 DNA: TGTGCCAGCAGTCCCGGGACTAGCGGCGAAAATGAGCAGTTCTTC
D gene: TRBD2
V gene: TRBV6-5
J gene: TRBJ2-1
clone size: -

CDR3 protein: CASSLYNFNTEAFF
CDR3 DNA: TGTGCCAGCAGCTTGTATAACTTTAACACTGAAGCTTTCTTT
D gene: -
V gene: TRBV5-8
J gene: TRBJ1-1
clone size: -

CDR3 protein: CASHSLGSYGTEAFF
CDR3 DNA: TGTGCCAGTCATTCCCTAGGCAGTTATGGAACTGAAGCTTTCTTT
D gene: -
V gene: TRBV19
J gene: TRBJ1-1
clone size: -

CDR3 protein: CSVGVSSGNTIYF
CDR3 DNA: TGCAGCGTTGGAGTAAGCTCTGGAAACACCATATATTTT
D gene: -
V gene: TRBV29-1
J gene: TRBJ1-3
clone size: -

CDR3 protein: CASSQGIGGGGSGANVLTF
CDR3 DNA: TGTGCCAGCAGCCAAGGCATCGGAGGGGGGGGCTCTGGGGCCAACGTCCTGACTTTC
D gene: -
V gene: TRBV3-1/TRBV3-2
J gene: TRBJ2-6
clone size: -

CDR3 protein: CASSLPGQGRETQYF
CDR3 DNA: TGTGCCAGCAGCTTGCCGGGACAGGGTCGAGAGACCCAGTACTTC
D gene: TRBD1
V gene: TRBV5-8
J gene: TRBJ2-5
clone size: -

CDR3 protein: CASSQTGYEQFF
CDR3 DNA: TGCGCCAGCAGCCAGACAGGGTATGAGCAGTTCTTC
D gene: TRBD1
V gene: TRBV4-3
J gene: TRBJ2-1
clone size: -

CDR3 protein: CASEQVPHEQYF
CDR3 DNA: TGTGCTAGTGAACAGGTTCCCCACGAGCAGTACTTC
D gene: -
V gene: TRBV12-5
J gene: TRBJ2-7
clone size: -

CDR3 protein: CASSPMDLSNEQFF
CDR3 DNA: TGTGCCAGCTCACCCATGGACTTGTCCAATGAGCAGTTCTTC
D gene: -
V gene: TRBV18
J gene: TRBJ2-1
clone size: -

CDR3 protein: CASSLGQTRNTIYF
CDR3 DNA: TGTGCCAGCAGCTTAGGACAGACAAGAAACACCATATATTTT
D gene: -
V gene: TRBV7-2
J gene: TRBJ1-3
clone size: -

CDR3 protein: CASSYFGQGSYEQYF
CDR3 DNA: TGTGCCAGCAGTTATTTCGGACAGGGATCCTACGAGCAGTACTTC
D gene: TRBD1
V gene: TRBV6-6
J gene: TRBJ2-7
clone size: -

CDR3 protein: CASSPRGTGVRGYTF
CDR3 DNA: TGTGCCAGCAGTCCCCGGGGGACAGGGGTGCGTGGCTACACCTTC
D gene: TRBD1
V gene: TRBV28
J gene: TRBJ1-2
clone size: -

CDR3 protein: CASSVGGVAEAFF
CDR3 DNA: TGTGCCAGCAGCGTTGGCGGGGTCGCTGAAGCTTTCTTT
D gene: -
V gene: TRBV9
J gene: TRBJ1-1
clone size: -

CDR3 protein: CASSEGTSGRRETQYF
CDR3 DNA: TGTGCCAGCAGTGAAGGGACTAGCGGGAGACGAGAGACCCAGTACTTC
D gene: TRBD2
V gene: TRBV6-1
J gene: TRBJ2-5
clone size: -

CDR3 protein: CASSSSRDILDEQFF
CDR3 DNA: TGTGCCAGCAGCTCGTCCCGGGACATATTAGATGAGCAGTTCTTC
D gene: -
V gene: TRBV7-9
J gene: TRBJ2-1
clone size: -

CDR3 protein: CASSLSSQVEIYGYTF
CDR3 DNA: TGTGCCAGCAGCTTATCATCCCAGGTGGAAATCTATGGCTACACCTTC
D gene: -
V gene: TRBV7-9
J gene: TRBJ1-2
clone size: -

CDR3 protein: CASDMNPTSGGSTDTQYF
CDR3 DNA: TGTGCCAGCGATATGAACCCAACTAGCGGGGGGAGCACAGATACGCAGTATTTT
D gene: TRBD2
V gene: TRBV5-5
J gene: TRBJ2-3
clone size: once

CDR3 protein: CASSQDPEASGRSTDTQYF
CDR3 DNA: TGTGCCAGCAGCCAAGATCCCGAGGCTAGCGGTCGAAGCACAGATACGCAGTATTTT
D gene: TRBD2
V gene: TRBV4-2
J gene: TRBJ2-3
clone size: few

CDR3 protein: CASGGQGNSPLHF
CDR3 DNA: TGTGCCAGCGGGGGACAGGGGAATTCACCCCTCCACTTT
D gene: TRBD1
V gene: TRBV19
J gene: TRBJ1-6
clone size: -

CDR3 protein: CASSFPGQPLLFF
CDR3 DNA: TGTGCCAGCAGCTTTCCGGGACAGCCCCTATTGTTTTTT
D gene: TRBD1
V gene: TRBV7-2
J gene: TRBJ1-4
clone size: -

CDR3 protein: CASSFNRGQETQYF
CDR3 DNA: TGTGCCAGCAGCTTTAATAGGGGTCAGGAGACCCAGTACTTC
D gene: -
V gene: TRBV5-6
J gene: TRBJ2-5
clone size: -

CDR3 protein: CSVVGGAGANYEQYF
CDR3 DNA: TGCAGCGTTGTGGGAGGGGCGGGAGCAAACTACGAGCAGTACTTC
D gene: TRBD2
V gene: TRBV29-1
J gene: TRBJ2-7
clone size: once

CDR3 protein: CASSTQDRNTEAFF
CDR3 DNA: TGTGCCAGCTCAACCCAAGACAGGAACACTGAAGCTTTCTTT
D gene: -
V gene: TRBV18
J gene: TRBJ1-1
clone size: -